These 27 T cell receptor beta chains came from one sample sequenced in a study of CXCR3-negative and CXCR3-positive naive CD8 T cells. Each TRB cDNA library was prepared by 5' RACE (with UMI labels). TCRdb re-called the 5' RACE reads and catalogs CDR3 proteins one per entry, DNA excluded. This listing includes about 150,000 distinct CDR3 sequences. Study results and limitations: Greater hydrophobicity was found in TRB CDR3s of CXCR3-positive naive cells than of CXCR3-negative naive cells.

Their cognate antigens are unknown. The sequenced sample was naive CXCR3+ CD8+ T cells from blood. As to subset: CD45RO-CCR7+CD27+CD95- naive CD8+ T cells expressing CXCR3 (TNR3+). The receptors stem from a human donor in good health. Some clones in this sample may be carry-over from other donors' samples.

The rearrangement joins TRBV14 to TRBJ2-3; the D call from TCRdb, TRBD1, cannot be confirmed without DNA. Germline lookup yields CDR1 SGHDN and CDR2 FVKESK. There are 14 residues in the CDR3. This CDR3 reads CASSHRDLIDTQYF. Filled out from reference TRBV14 and TRBJ2-3, the complete variable domain reads EAGVTQFPSHSVIEKGQTVTLRCDPISGHDNLYWYRRVMGKEIKFLLHFVKESKQDESGMPNNRFLAERTGGTYSTLKVQPAELEDSGVYFCASSHRDLIDTQYFGPGTRLTVL.

The chain recombines TRBV21-1 with TRBJ1-1. TRBV21-1 is a known pseudogene. This CDR3 comprises 12 residues. CDR3 region: CASSKGWNPAFF.

The rearrangement links TRBV7-8 to TRBJ2-3; TCRdb picks TRBD1, but there is no DNA to check that call. The CDR3 has 15 amino acids. Germline V CDR1 and CDR2: SGHVS, FQNEAQ. The CDR3 protein is CASSPRGAGTDTQYF.

V and J are TRBV9 and TRBJ2-3; there is no DNA to check the TCRdb D call of TRBD1. The germline V gene has CDR1 SGDLS and CDR2 YYNGEE. The length of the CDR3 is 15 residues. The CDR3 reads CASSSSGVSTDTQYF.

The genes are TRBV27 and TRBJ2-7; TCRdb outputs TRBD1, but without DNA this stays unchecked. The germline V gene has CDR1 MNHEY and CDR2 SMNVEV (reference sequence). The CDR3 runs to 11 residues. The CDR3: CASSNQDRVYF.

CDR3 region: CASSQVAGDTGELIF. The chain uses TRBV4-1 and TRBJ2-2; TCRdb indicates TRBD2, and absent DNA this call remains unverified. CDR1 is MGHRA and CDR2 is YSYEKL in the germline V gene. The CDR3 loop spans 15 amino acids.

The V call is TRBV4-2, the J call TRBJ1-3; without DNA, the TCRdb call of TRBD1 cannot be checked. This CDR3 comprises 12 residues. Germline V CDR1 and CDR2: LGHNA, YNFKEQ. CDR3 in amino acids: CASSQGGQPIYF.

V usage is TRBV29-1 and J usage is TRBJ2-7; with no DNA, the TCRdb D assignment of TRBD1 cannot be verified. The CDR3 is 18 amino acids. CDR1 and CDR2 from the germline V gene are SQVTM and ANQGSEA. CDR3 residues: CSVEKGDREGSGYYEQYF.

CDR3 sequence: CASSPRRTSFPYEQYF. V gene TRBV18 combines with J gene TRBJ2-7; no DNA is available, so the TRBD2 call from TCRdb remains unchecked. CDR3 length equals 16 residues. Germline V CDR1 and CDR2: KGHSH, LQKENI.

The chain carries TRBV9 and TRBJ2-1; TCRdb's D gene call, TRBD1, goes unchecked for lack of DNA. Germline V gene sequence: CDR1 SGDLS, CDR2 YYNGEE. CDR3 size: 14 residues. The CDR3 loop is CAISSQGNYNEQFF.

The genes are TRBV7-8 and TRBJ1-1; TCRdb reports TRBD1, a call that lacks DNA to check it against. The CDR3 consists of 14 residues. Germline V gives CDR1 SGHVS, CDR2 FQNEAQ. CDR3 amino acids: CASSLGSGYTEAFF.

The V gene is TRBV7-9, the J gene TRBJ1-5; the D call from TCRdb, TRBD1, cannot be confirmed without DNA. The CDR3 has 14 amino acids. The germline CDR1 and CDR2 sequences are SEHNR and FQNEAQ (reference sequence). This CDR3 reads CASSQTGGTQPQHF.

CDR3 protein: CASSLVGTGELFF. This chain connects TRBV11-2 to TRBJ2-2. Germline CDR1 reads SGHAT; CDR2 reads FQNNGV. CDR3 length equals 13 residues.

The V call is TRBV4-1, the J call TRBJ2-1; the TCRdb call, TRBD1, lacks DNA for checking. CDR3 length: 14 residues. Germline V gene data show CDR1 as MGHRA and CDR2 as YSYEKL. The CDR3 reads CASSPGQGDNEQFF.

The chain employs TRBV28 and TRBJ2-7; TCRdb picks TRBD1, but there is no DNA to check that call. The CDR3 loop spans 14 amino acids. Germline CDR1 is MDHEN and CDR2 is SYDVKM. The chain's CDR3 is CASSPPSSVWEQYF.

The chain uses TRBV13 and TRBJ2-1; the D gene TCRdb calls, TRBD1, cannot be checked with no DNA. There are 18 residues in the CDR3. From germline, CDR1 is PRHDT and CDR2 FYEKMQ (reference sequence). CDR3 in amino acids: CASSLGVGGAEHIDEQFF.

This chain uses TRBV2 with TRBJ2-1; TCRdb names TRBD1, which stays unverified in the absence of DNA. Germline loops: CDR1 SNHLY, CDR2 FYNNEI. The CDR3 is made up of 13 amino acids. The CDR3 here is CASSELGGNEQFF.

The rearrangement joins TRBV28 to TRBJ2-2; TCRdb outputs TRBD1, but without DNA this stays unchecked. The germline CDR1 and CDR2 sequences are MDHEN and SYDVKM. The CDR3 runs to 14 residues. The CDR3 spells CASSDRATTGELFF.

This chain joins TRBV7-9 and TRBJ2-1. Per germline, CDR1 SEHNR and CDR2 FQNEAQ (reference sequence). The CDR3 covers 12 residues. The CDR3 reads CASSQAVDEQFF.

The J gene is TRBJ1-4, the V gene TRBV29-1. The CDR3 contains 12 residues. CDR1 is SQVTM, CDR2 ANQGSEA, per germline. CDR3 region: CSVWTPPEKLFF.

The chain uses TRBV9 and TRBJ2-3; TCRdb indicates TRBD1, and absent DNA this call remains unverified. The CDR3 length is 15 residues. Germline lookup yields CDR1 SGDLS and CDR2 YYNGEE. The CDR3 sequence is CASSNRVVGLDTQYF.

J is TRBJ2-7 and V is TRBV29-1. CDR1 SQVTM and CDR2 ANQGSEA come from the germline V gene. The CDR3 is made up of 11 amino acids. The CDR3 sequence is CSVVVEGEQYF.

This CDR3 is CASSFFDRGNNIQYF. This chain connects TRBV12-3 or TRBV12-4 to TRBJ2-4; TCRdb's D call of TRBD1 is untestable without DNA. This CDR3 spans 15 amino acids.

This chain connects TRBV7-6 to TRBJ2-3; TCRdb outputs TRBD2, but without DNA this stays unchecked. Germline CDR1 and CDR2: SGHVS and FNYEAQ. This CDR3 is 18 amino acids long. CDR3 sequence reads: CASSFTGLAGKEADTQYF.

This rearrangement joins TRBV7-6 to TRBJ2-1. This CDR3 is 11 amino acids long. Germline CDR1 reads SGHVS; CDR2 reads FNYEAQ. The CDR3 loop is CASSLDNEQFF.

This chain links TRBV4-1 with TRBJ2-3; TCRdb proposes TRBD2, but this gene call is untestable without DNA. Germline loops: CDR1 MGHRA, CDR2 YSYEKL. The CDR3 totals 17 residues. CDR3: CASSQDWVAGNTDTQYF.

The J gene is TRBJ2-1, the V gene TRBV7-3; the TCRdb D gene call, TRBD2, has no DNA to confirm it. The CDR3 consists of 16 residues. Germline V lookup: CDR1 SGHTA, CDR2 FQGTGA. This CDR3 reads CASSPAGPSYYNEQFF.